The 25 T cell receptor beta chains listed next were all sequenced from one sample in a study of T cell responses to AZD1222 COVID-19 vaccine. Sequencing was performed with immunoSEQ multiplex PCR; in TCRdb, only in-frame clones are kept and a portion is missing. The data show about 140,000 clones, more than 80% seen once. The specimen comprised peripheral blood, sampled on day 0 of AZD1222 vaccination. All receptors come from an adult in good health.

J is TRBJ2-7 and V is TRBV28; D gene ambiguous. CDR1 MDHEN and CDR2 SYDVKM come from the germline V gene. The CDR3 loop spans 14 amino acids. V was trimmed by 3 bases and J by 7 bases, leaving 16 bases between them. This chain's CDR3 is CASSFGSGPEEQYF. The CDR3 DNA reads as TGTGCCAGCAGTTTCGGATCAGGTCCGGAGGAGCAGTACTTC.

This chain uses TRBV29-1 with TRBJ2-6, with D perhaps TRBD1 or TRBD2 (7 bases each). Germline CDR1 SQVTM, CDR2 ANQGSEA. The CDR3 loop spans 15 amino acids. Trimming left V 7 bases short and J 1 base short, with 14 bases between. CDR3 region: CSAAQGGSGANVLTF. CDR3 nucleotide sequence: TGCAGCGCCGCCCAGGGGGGGTCTGGGGCCAACGTCCTGACTTTC.

The chain uses TRBV4-1 and TRBJ2-1, with D uncertain. V was shortened by 1 base and J by 1 base, with 14 bases between the two germline ends. Looked up from germline, CDR1 is MGHRA and CDR2 is YSYEKL. This CDR3 has 17 residues. The CDR3 region is CASSQAGSHKSYNEQFF. DNA for the CDR3: TGCGCCAGCAGCCAAGCTGGGTCCCACAAGTCCTACAATGAGCAGTTCTTC.

The chain couples TRBV28 to TRBJ1-3, with D possibly TRBD1 on 5 matching bases. The V gene's germline CDR1 is MDHEN and CDR2 SYDVKM. V was clipped by 5 bases and J by 4 bases, with 18 bases between them. The CDR3 covers 16 residues. The CDR3 coding sequence is TGTGCCAGCAGTCCCCCCAAGGAAGGGGTGGGAAACACCATATATTTT. It yields the protein CASSPPKEGVGNTIYF.

The V gene is TRBV24-1, the J gene TRBJ1-5, with D possibly matching TRBD1 (6 bases). The CDR3 totals 16 residues. CDR1 and CDR2 (germline): KGHDR, SFDVKD. Trimming pared 4 bases from V and 7 bases from J, leaving 19 bases between. For the CDR3, the DNA is TGTGCCACCAGTGAAGGGAGTCGGGGGCCCGGACAGCCCCAGCATTTT. Its protein product is CATSEGSRGPGQPQHF.

Only a few counts were recorded for this clone. This sequence joins TRBV4-1 and TRBJ2-7; no definite D call. V shed 0 bases and J shed 3 bases, with 12 bases lying between them. The CDR3 extends over 15 amino acids. Germline V gives CDR1 MGHRA, CDR2 YSYEKL. The CDR3 DNA sequence: TGCGCCAGCAGCCAAGATTCCGGAACCCTCTACGAGCAGTACTTC. It yields the protein CASSQDSGTLYEQYF.

This clone was observed once. The V call is TRBV27, the J call TRBJ1-3; D ambiguous. Trimming stripped 8 bases from V and 4 bases from J, with 12 bases between. CDR1 and CDR2 from the germline V gene are MNHEY and SMNVEV (reference sequence). CDR3 length: 13 amino acids. CDR3 DNA sequence: TGTGCCAGCTACACCGCCCTGGGAAACACCATATATTTT. This sequence encodes CASYTALGNTIYF.

The chain joins TRBV5-1 to TRBJ1-5; tentative D call: TRBD1 (5 bases). Trimming removed 1 base from V and 6 bases from J, with 14 bases in between. Germline CDR1 SGHRS, CDR2 YFSETQ. This CDR3 contains 15 residues. The CDR3 spells CASSLKGGGGQPQHF. The CDR3 coding sequence is TGCGCCAGCAGCTTGAAGGGTGGGGGAGGTCAGCCCCAGCATTTT.

The table lists this clone with a few counts. The V call is TRBV6-5, the J call TRBJ2-7; perhaps TRBD2 as D (6 bases). The ends were cut back, 10 bases at V and 4 bases at J, with 14 bases in the middle. The CDR3 spans 12 residues. From germline, CDR1 is MNHEY and CDR2 SVGAGI. The CDR3 spells CATGDLGYEQYF. Written as DNA, the CDR3 is TGTGCCACGGGGGATTTAGGGTACGAGCAGTACTTC.

The chain links TRBV2 to TRBJ2-3; D is perhaps TRBD1 (6 bases). Trimming stripped 5 bases from V and 2 bases from J, with 14 bases between. The CDR3 is made up of 15 amino acids. The germline V gene has CDR1 SNHLY and CDR2 FYNNEI. CDR3 amino acids: CASSKQGSATDTQYF. Here the CDR3 DNA reads TGTGCCAGCAGTAAACAGGGTTCCGCCACAGATACGCAGTATTTT.

The CDR3 region is CASSLGQGRTEAFF. CDR3 nucleotide sequence: TGTGCCAGTAGTCTGGGGCAGGGGCGCACTGAAGCTTTCTTT. J is TRBJ1-1 and V is TRBV19, with D tentatively TRBD1 (6 bases). From germline, CDR1 is LNHDA and CDR2 SQIVND (reference sequence). V dropped 5 bases and J dropped 4 bases, with 14 bases sitting between them. The CDR3 covers 14 residues.

The chain recombines TRBV3-1 (or the pseudogene TRBV3-2) with TRBJ1-3; TRBD1 aligns across 8 bases. With 1 base clipped from V and 4 bases from J, the junction kept 3 bases outside the gene matches. Germline CDR1 reads LGHDT; CDR2 reads YNNKEL (reference sequence). CDR3 length: 15 residues. The CDR3 DNA reads TGTGCCAGCAGCCAAGGACAGGGGAAGGGAAACACCATATATTTT. Amino acids: CASSQGQGKGNTIYF.

CDR3 amino acids: CASSLAPITSGGPKNTGELFF. CDR3 nucleotide sequence: TGTGCCAGCAGTTTGGCCCCAATAACTAGCGGGGGGCCGAAAAACACCGGGGAGCTGTTTTTT. This sequence joins TRBV27 and TRBJ2-2; 12 positions match TRBD2. This CDR3 is 21 amino acids long. Unmatched junction bases numbered 16, after V lost 3 bases and J lost 2 bases. Per the germline V gene, CDR1 is MNHEY and CDR2 is SMNVEV (reference sequence).

The CDR3: CASSLPGGRWTNEKLFF. For the CDR3, the DNA is TGTGCCAGCAGCCTCCCCGGGGGCAGGTGGACTAATGAAAAACTGTTTTTT. The V call is TRBV28, the J call TRBJ1-4, with D possibly TRBD1 on 6 matching bases. The CDR3 is 17 residues long. V gave up 6 bases and J gave up 2 bases, with 19 bases separating them. Germline-derived CDR1 and CDR2 are MDHEN and SYDVKM.

The CDR3 coding sequence is TGTGCCAGCAGTTTTGGTAAGCCCCAGCATTTT. Protein: CASSFGKPQHF. V and J are TRBV28 and TRBJ1-5, with D uncertain. V shed 3 bases and J shed 8 bases, with 5 bases lying between them. The CDR3 consists of 11 residues. In germline, CDR1 is MDHEN, CDR2 SYDVKM.

As concerns this clone: Different DNA sequences within this sample yield the same CDR3. This rearrangement joins TRBV5-1 to TRBJ2-2; D tentatively reads TRBD1 or TRBD2 (5 bases each). In germline, CDR1 is SGHRS, CDR2 YFSETQ. The CDR3 spans 15 residues. The V gene lost 0 bases and the J gene lost 0 bases, with 6 bases spanning the gap. The CDR3 region has the DNA TGCGCCAGCAGCTTGGGGGACCCGAACACCGGGGAGCTGTTTTTT. Its translation is CASSLGDPNTGELFF.

The chain carries TRBV6-5 and TRBJ2-3; TRBD1 matches 10 bases. Germline V gives CDR1 MNHEY, CDR2 SVGAGI. V shed 8 bases, J shed 7 bases, and the junction held 12 bases outside the gene matches. This CDR3 comprises 15 residues. The CDR3 DNA reads TGTGCCAGCCACCTGGCGGGGACAGGGGAATATACGCAGTATTTT. The encoded protein is CASHLAGTGEYTQYF.

The count of this clone is one. The genes are TRBV5-1 and TRBJ1-4, with 7 positions matching TRBD1. Germline V lookup: CDR1 SGHRS, CDR2 YFSETQ. The CDR3 is made up of 16 amino acids. V gave up 4 bases and J gave up 2 bases; unmatched junction bases: 8. DNA for the CDR3: TGCGCCAGCAGCCTTACCCCAGGGGGGACTAATGAAAAACTGTTTTTT. This gives the protein CASSLTPGGTNEKLFF.

The chain links TRBV2 to TRBJ2-7; D not certain. The germline gives CDR1 SNHLY, CDR2 FYNNEI. Trimming pared 3 bases from V and 5 bases from J, leaving 5 bases between. This CDR3 is built from 11 residues. The CDR3 is CASSDVNEQYF. Written as DNA, the CDR3 is TGTGCCAGCAGTGATGTCAACGAGCAGTACTTC.

This clone came up a few times. Other DNA sequences of this sample code for an identical CDR3. This chain connects TRBV27 to TRBJ1-4; D not certain. The V end was cut by 2 bases, the J end by 5 bases, with 6 bases between. Germline V lookup: CDR1 MNHEY, CDR2 SMNVEV (reference sequence). This CDR3 is 13 amino acids long. The CDR3: CASSLRENEKLFF. DNA of the CDR3: TGTGCCAGCAGTTTACGGGAGAATGAAAAACTGTTTTTT.

The chain joins TRBV14 to TRBJ1-1, with D tentatively TRBD1 (6 bases). The V gene's germline CDR1 is SGHDN and CDR2 FVKESK. V was cut by 6 bases and J by 5 bases, with 19 bases left in between. This CDR3 is built from 15 residues. CDR3 in DNA: TGTGCCAGCAGACCACAGGGAGAGGGGACAACTGAAGCTTTCTTT. Translating gives CASRPQGEGTTEAFF.

The J gene is TRBJ1-2, the V gene TRBV18; the match to TRBD1 covers 9 bases. CDR3 length: 14 residues. After removal of 3 bases from V and 4 bases from J, the junction contained 3 bases not matched to a gene. The germline CDR1 and CDR2 sequences are KGHSH and LQKENI. The CDR3 is CASSPTTGGYGYTF. CDR3 DNA: TGTGCCAGCTCACCGACGACAGGGGGCTATGGCTACACCTTC.

A single count supports this clone. The chain recombines TRBV7-9 with TRBJ1-2, with D perhaps TRBD1 (6 bases). CDR3 length equals 14 residues. CDR1 is SEHNR, CDR2 FQNEAQ, per germline (reference sequence). Trimming removed 11 bases from V and 2 bases from J, with 18 bases in between. The CDR3 DNA reads as TGTGCCCTCCGGGTGGGGGCCGACAACTATGGCTACACCTTC. It translates to CALRVGADNYGYTF.

As concerns this clone: Germline and junction disagree at one end, which may indicate a read error. The rearrangement links TRBV6-6 to TRBJ2-4; 7 nucleotides agree with TRBD1. CDR1 and CDR2 from the germline V gene are MNHNY and SVGAGI (reference sequence). The CDR3 has 16 residues. DNA for the CDR3: TGTGCCAGCAATTACATACAGGGGCTCCTACCACACATTCAGTACTTC. Its protein is CASNYIQGLLPHIQYF.

The chain links TRBV5-1 to TRBJ2-7; a possible D gene is TRBD1 (6 bases). From germline, CDR1 is SGHRS and CDR2 YFSETQ. CDR3 length: 15 residues. The germline V and J ends were trimmed by 3 bases and 3 bases, with 16 bases remaining between them. The CDR3 spells CASSSIGTTFYEQYF. In DNA form, the CDR3 reads TGCGCCAGCAGCTCGATTGGGACAACCTTCTACGAGCAGTACTTC.